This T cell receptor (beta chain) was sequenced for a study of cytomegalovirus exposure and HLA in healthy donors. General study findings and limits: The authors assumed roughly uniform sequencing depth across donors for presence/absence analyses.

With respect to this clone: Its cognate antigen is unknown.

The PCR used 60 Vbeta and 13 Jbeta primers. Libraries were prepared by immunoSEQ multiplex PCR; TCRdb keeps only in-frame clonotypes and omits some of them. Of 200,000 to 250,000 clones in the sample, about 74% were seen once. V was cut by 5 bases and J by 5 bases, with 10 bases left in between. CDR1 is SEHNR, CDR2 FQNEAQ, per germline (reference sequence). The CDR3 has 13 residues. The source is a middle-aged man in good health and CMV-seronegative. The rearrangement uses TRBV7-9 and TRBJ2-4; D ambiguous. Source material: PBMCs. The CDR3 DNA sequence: TGTGCCAGCAGCGGCCGATCCGAAAACATTCAGTACTTC. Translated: CASSGRSENIQYF.